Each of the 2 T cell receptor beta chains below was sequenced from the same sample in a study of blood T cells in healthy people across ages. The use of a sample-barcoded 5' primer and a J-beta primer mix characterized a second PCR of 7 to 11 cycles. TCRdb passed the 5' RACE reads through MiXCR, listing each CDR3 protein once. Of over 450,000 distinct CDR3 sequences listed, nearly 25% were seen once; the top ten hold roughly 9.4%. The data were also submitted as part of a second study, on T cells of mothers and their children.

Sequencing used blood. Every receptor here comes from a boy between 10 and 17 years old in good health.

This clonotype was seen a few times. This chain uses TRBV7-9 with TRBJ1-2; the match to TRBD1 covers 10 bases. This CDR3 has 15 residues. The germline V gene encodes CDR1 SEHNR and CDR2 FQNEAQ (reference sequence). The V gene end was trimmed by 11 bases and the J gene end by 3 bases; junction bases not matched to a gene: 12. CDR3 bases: TGTGCCTACGAAGGCGGGACAGGGGTGTACTATGGCTACACCTTC. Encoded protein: CAYEGGTGVYYGYTF. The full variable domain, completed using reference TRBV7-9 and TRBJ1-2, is DTGVSQNPRHKITKRGQNVTFRCDPISEHNRLYWYRQTLGQGPEFLTYFQNEAQLEKSRLLSDRFSAERPKGSFSTLEIQRTEQGDSAMYLCAYEGGTGVYYGYTFGSGTRLTVV.

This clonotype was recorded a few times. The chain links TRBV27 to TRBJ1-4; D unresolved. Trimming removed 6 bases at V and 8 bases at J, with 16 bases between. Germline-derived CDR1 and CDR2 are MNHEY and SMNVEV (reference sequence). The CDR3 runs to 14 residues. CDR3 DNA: TGTGCCAGCAGCCCTCGGGGTATGGAGGAAAAACTGTTTTTT. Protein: CASSPRGMEEKLFF.